This TCR beta chain appears in the sequencing data of a study of blood T cells in healthy people across ages. About this clonotype itself: Antigen unknown.

Sample-barcoded 5' priming and a J-beta primer mix drove a second PCR of roughly 6 to 12 cycles. TCRdb reprocessed the 5' RACE reads via MiXCR and lists one record per CDR3 protein. The table has roughly 1,700,000 distinct CDR3 sequences, under 30% seen once; the top ten hold 7.7%. Healthy Caucasian individuals from Russia aged roughly 6 to 100 were enrolled as donors. This CDR3 comprises 13 residues. CDR1 and CDR2 (germline): DFQATT, SNEGSKA (reference sequence). V lost 5 bases and J lost 4, with 12 bases in between. Study conclusions and caveats: Age brought a roughly linear fall in TCR beta diversity measured per million T cells.

The chain recombines TRBV20-1 with TRBJ1-3; weak D call: TRBD1 (5 bases). The source of this sequence is a woman aged 25 to 39 in good health. Sequenced material: blood. CDR3 sequence (DNA): TGCAGTGCTCGGACGACAGAGGGAAACACCATATATTTT. It encodes CSARTTEGNTIYF.